This T cell receptor (beta chain) derives from a study of blood T cell repertoires in COVID-19. Study-level background: Samples taken during acute and convalescent COVID-19 were collected in the United States, Italy and Spain.

The junction had 7 bases not matched to a gene; V was cut back by 3 bases and J by 9 bases. The CDR3 totals 14 residues. Germline CDR1 and CDR2: KGHSH and LQKENI. The recovered donors of Cohort 3 showed two negative PCRs, clearance, or symptom resolution. Authors' processing steps: Amplifying reference gene primers gave estimates of nucleated cell counts. The repertoire was sequenced with immunoSEQ multiplex PCR; TCRdb's copy has only in-frame clones and lacks some. The V and J calls and the clone size are those of that table, but D and trimming were determined from the DNA. The sample holds 140,000 to 150,000 clones, about 90% seen once.

Sequencing was carried out using PBMCs or T cells enriched from blood (not recorded which). This TCR came from a man aged 60 to 75 who had recovered from COVID-19. The chain carries TRBV18 and TRBJ2-1, with 8 bases fitting TRBD2. In DNA, the CDR3 is TGTGCCAGCTCACCGGGGAGCGGGGGTCGTGAGCAGTTCTTC. Residues: CASSPGSGGREQFF.